This T cell receptor beta chain stems from a study of T cells in placental villitis. Study-wide context: Two control placentae came from preterm deliveries but showed no significant pathology on examination. The study tested an allograft-versus-infection hypothesis by comparing placental TCR-beta repertoires in villitis of unknown etiology, unaffected controls matched for gestational age, and infectious villitis.

Around nine placentae without villitis served as controls and were matched to the villitis of unknown etiology cases on gestational age at delivery. Placentae were collected after delivery and examined grossly and histologically before archival tissue was selected. Five 10-micron scrolls were cut from each FFPE block, and DNA was then isolated using the AllPrep DNA/RNA FFPE Tissue kit. DNA concentration and purity were checked by NanoDrop, and RNA quality was assessed on a Bioanalyzer. This clone was found a few times. There is no known antigen for this receptor. No per-base quality is available; no much larger clone lies one base away. TCR-beta CDR3 regions were amplified from genomic DNA with the immunoSEQ v4 bias-controlled multiplex PCR assay, run blinded to group allocation. To estimate the quantities of nucleated cells and T cells in each sample, reference gene primers were added alongside the TCR-beta primers. Sequencing of the libraries was performed on an Illumina MiSeq with a 100-cycle paired-end protocol. As for how the authors treated the data: In the immunoSEQ Analyzer software, diversity and richness were calculated, with richness measured by iChao1 and clonality based on Pielou evenness and Shannon diversity on a 0-1 scale where a higher value means less diversity. CDR3 amino acid sequences together with V/J genes were queried against VDJdb for CMV, EBV and influenza A specificities, with confidence 3 and substitution 2 applied. The Morisita-Horn index was used to measure TCR-beta amino acid clonotype overlap among the villitis of unknown etiology, infectious villitis and control repertoires. TCRdb took over this immuneACCESS table, retaining in-frame rearrangements with V and J assigned. Such tables are incomplete; in checked studies, under half of the missing clones stem from an unresolved V gene, and the remainder is unexplained. The DNA was the basis for D and trimming; V, J and clone size are from that table. The sample table shows 300 to 350 clones, and 95% are seen once. The top ten constitute around 6.4% of the sample.

Cut back by 9 bases and 4 bases, the V and J ends lie 15 bases apart. From a lookup of the germline V gene, CDR1 and CDR2 are MNHEY and SVGAGI. Measured from the cysteine to the phenylalanine, the CDR3 is 13 residues long. Only the CDR3 portion is preserved as DNA: 39 bases, with reading frame beginning at the first base. Broader findings and caveats from the paper: Bulk tissue sequencing could not distinguish helper, regulatory or cytotoxic T cells, nor maternal versus fetal T cells, and excluded gamma-delta receptors. Because the paraffin blocks included small amounts of decidua, some of the captured T cells, particularly in controls, may have been decidual rather than villous infiltrates. CMV-specific clone frequencies were higher in infectious CMV cases than in villitis of unknown etiology (roughly 0.011 vs 0.001), and the villitis of unknown etiology frequencies did not differ from those of controls. Higher clonality was observed in villitis of unknown etiology placentae than in controls (median 0.057 versus 0.006, p=0.0025), a finding indicative of clonal expansion.

The TCR was taken from a human donor in good health; the placental T cells may come from both mother and fetus. Sequencing used placental tissue containing maternal and fetal cells. The chain joins TRBV6-5 to TRBJ1-2; TRBD1 is possibly the D segment (6 matching bases). In nucleotides, the sequence is TGTGCCAGTTCCCCGCAGGGGCTCTATGGCTACACCTTC. This translates into CASSPQGLYGYTF.